The T cell receptor (beta chain) described here comes from a study of blood T cell repertoires in COVID-19. Study-wide context: In each case, the material was cDNA or gDNA derived from T cells, B-cell-depleted T cells, or PBMCs.

The protocol was immunoSEQ multiplex PCR, while the TCRdb copy is restricted to in-frame clones and leaves out a portion. The sample records fewer than 300,000 clones, around 90% being singletons. All enrollees were roughly 18 to 90 years old and from about 25 US areas. Clinical histories supplied by participants themselves formed the basis of cohort assignment. Symptom resolution, clearance, or two negative PCRs marked donors in Cohort 3 as recovered. Germline-derived CDR1 and CDR2 are SGHDN and FVKESK. The CDR3 totals 19 residues. V lost 1 base and J 0 bases, leaving 19 bases between the germline ends.

Sequencing input: PBMCs or T cells enriched from blood (not recorded which). This clonotype was obtained from a woman in her twenties or thirties who had recovered from COVID-19. The J gene is TRBJ2-1, the V gene TRBV14, with D maybe TRBD1 (6 bases). The CDR3 here is CASSQGGPGDPSSYNEQFF. In DNA, the CDR3 is TGTGCCAGCAGCCAAGGAGGCCCAGGGGACCCCAGCTCCTACAATGAGCAGTTCTTC. The complete variable domain, with remaining parts taken from reference TRBV14 and TRBJ2-1, reads EAGVTQFPSHSVIEKGQTVTLRCDPISGHDNLYWYRRVMGKEIKFLLHFVKESKQDESGMPNNRFLAERTGGTYSTLKVQPAELEDSGVYFCASSQGGPGDPSSYNEQFFGPGTRLTVL.